This T cell receptor beta chain was retrieved from a study of blood T cell repertoires in COVID-19. This clone was recorded only once. CDR3 length: 13 residues. The V gene end was trimmed by 6 bases and the J gene end by 12 bases; junction bases not matched to a gene: 11. Only in-frame clones appear in the TCRdb table, and some are missing; sequencing was by immunoSEQ multiplex PCR. The data show tens of thousands of clones, with approximately 89% seen just once and roughly 15% held by the top ten. The rearrangement uses TRBV12-3 or TRBV12-4 and TRBJ1-2; 9 positions match TRBD1. The TCR was taken from a human donor in a cohort sampled during active COVID-19. The source material was peripheral blood. The CDR3 DNA is TGTGCCAGCAGGGGGACAGGGAAGTTGGGCCACACCTTC. This encodes CASRGTGKLGHTF.